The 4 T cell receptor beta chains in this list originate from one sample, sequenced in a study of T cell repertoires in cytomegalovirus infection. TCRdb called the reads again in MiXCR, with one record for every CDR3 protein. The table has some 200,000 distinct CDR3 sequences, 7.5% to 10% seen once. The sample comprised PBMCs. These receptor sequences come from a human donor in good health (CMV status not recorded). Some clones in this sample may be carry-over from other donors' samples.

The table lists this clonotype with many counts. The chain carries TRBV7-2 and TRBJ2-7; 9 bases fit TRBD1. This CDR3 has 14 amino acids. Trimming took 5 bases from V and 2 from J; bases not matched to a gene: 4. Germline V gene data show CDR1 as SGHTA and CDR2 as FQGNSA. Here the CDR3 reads CASSRGTGPYEQYF. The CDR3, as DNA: TGTGCCAGCAGCAGAGGGACAGGGCCCTACGAGCAGTACTTC.

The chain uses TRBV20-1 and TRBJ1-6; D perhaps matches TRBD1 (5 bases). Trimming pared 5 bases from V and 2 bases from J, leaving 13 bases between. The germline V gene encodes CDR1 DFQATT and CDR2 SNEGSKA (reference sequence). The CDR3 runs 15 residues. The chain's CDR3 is CSAFRGFAYNSPLHF. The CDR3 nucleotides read TGCAGTGCTTTTCGGGGGTTCGCCTATAATTCACCCCTCCACTTT.

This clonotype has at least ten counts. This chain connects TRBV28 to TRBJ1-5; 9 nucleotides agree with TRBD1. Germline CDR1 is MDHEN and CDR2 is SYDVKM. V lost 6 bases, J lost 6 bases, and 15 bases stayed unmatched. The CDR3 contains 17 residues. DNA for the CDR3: TGTGCCAGCAGCTATACTTCGGGACAGGGTGTAAGTCAGCCCCAGCATTTT. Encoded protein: CASSYTSGQGVSQPQHF.

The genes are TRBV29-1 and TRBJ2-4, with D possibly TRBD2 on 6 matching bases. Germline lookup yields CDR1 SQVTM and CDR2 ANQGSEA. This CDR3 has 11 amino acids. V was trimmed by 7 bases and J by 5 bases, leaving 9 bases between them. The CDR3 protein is CSALAENIQYF. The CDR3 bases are TGCAGCGCCTTAGCGGAAAACATTCAGTACTTC.